The clone carrying this TCR beta chain was recorded only once. The antigen remains unidentified. Per the germline V gene, CDR1 is PRHDT and CDR2 is FYEKMQ (reference sequence). Trimming took 5 bases from V and 0 from J; bases not matched to a gene: 14. The CDR3 length is 18 residues. The sample is drawn from a study of post-analysis software for immune sequencing data. Study information: Recorded subtypes: relapsing-remitting, secondary progressive, progressive-relapsing; some patients unannotated. General study results and limits: Strong co-clustering by F measure linked samples that shared a preparation batch. A significant reduction in normalized Chao1 diversity was observed in multiple sclerosis patients versus controls. There were about five TRBV segments more frequent in patients than controls, and TRBV5-6, TRBV5-1 and TRBV20-1 were among them.

TCR beta cDNA libraries had unique molecular identifiers. T cells numbering about 0.85 to 10 million yielded cDNA molecules that totaled roughly 500,000. TCRdb reprocessed the PCR reads with MiXCR, giving one entry per CDR3 protein. The repertoire has hundreds of thousands of distinct CDR3 sequences, more than 50% of them found once; the top ten carry 10% to 12%. The specimen was blood. The chain carries TRBV13 and TRBJ2-7, with 9 bases lining up with TRBD2. This clonotype originated in a girl aged 2-10 years with multiple sclerosis. The CDR3 DNA reads TGTGCCAGCAGCCGGCTGGGACTAGCCGATATTAGCTCCTACGAGCAGTACTTC. Translating gives CASSRLGLADISSYEQYF.